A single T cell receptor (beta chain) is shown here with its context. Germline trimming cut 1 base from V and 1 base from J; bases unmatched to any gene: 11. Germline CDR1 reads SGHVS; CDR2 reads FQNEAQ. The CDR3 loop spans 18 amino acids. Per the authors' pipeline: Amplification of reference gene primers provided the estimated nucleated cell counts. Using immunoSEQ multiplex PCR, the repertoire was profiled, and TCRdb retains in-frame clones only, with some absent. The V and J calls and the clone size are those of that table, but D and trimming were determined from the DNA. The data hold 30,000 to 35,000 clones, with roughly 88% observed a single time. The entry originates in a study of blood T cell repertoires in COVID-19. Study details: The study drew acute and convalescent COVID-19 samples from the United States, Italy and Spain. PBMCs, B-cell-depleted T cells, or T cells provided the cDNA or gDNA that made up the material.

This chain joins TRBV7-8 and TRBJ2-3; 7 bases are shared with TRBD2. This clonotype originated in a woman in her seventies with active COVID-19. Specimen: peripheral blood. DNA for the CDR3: TGTGCCAGCAGCTTAGGAATTTTATCGGCGGGAGGCACAGATACGCAGTATTTT. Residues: CASSLGILSAGGTDTQYF.